This T cell receptor (beta chain) comes out of a study of read filtering for tumor transcriptome and immune sequencing. Study at large: Fewer than 10 patients were R-ISS I, approximately 15 were R-ISS II, about seven were R-ISS III.

V gave up 5 bases and J gave up 5 bases, with 9 bases separating them. There are 12 residues in the CDR3. This clonotype was seen repeatedly, ten times or more. From around 0.4 ug of RNA, a library with molecular barcoded alpha/delta and beta/gamma adaptors was made. TCRdb analysed the reads with MiXCR anew, one entry per CDR3 protein. This repertoire shows roughly 35,000 distinct CDR3 sequences, roughly 15% found once; its top ten account for roughly 35%. The chain has TRBV12-3 or TRBV12-4 and TRBJ2-5; D unresolved. The clonotype was recovered from a donor at least 40 years old with multiple myeloma. The sample taken for sequencing was a population of CD138-negative cells sorted from bone marrow. The CDR3 loop reads CASSDPPETQYF. CDR3 sequence (DNA): TGTGCCAGCAGTGACCCCCCGGAGACCCAGTACTTC.